Presented here are 30 T cell receptor beta chains from one specimen sequenced in a study of T cells in Graves' hyperthyroidism and ophthalmopathy. TCR beta CDR3 regions were amplified from RNA. The HTBI primer set served for first-round RT-PCR of the TCR CDR3. Each CDR3 protein is one row after TCRdb ran MiXCR on the multiplex PCR reads. Seen here are about 110,000 distinct CDR3 sequences, approximately 15% observed once, and the top ten hold under 45%. The sequencing sample was made of blood. These TCRs come from a woman aged 45-60 years with Graves' hyperthyroidism.

This clonotype appeared many times. This sequence joins TRBV28 and TRBJ1-5; weak D call: TRBD1 (6 bases). Germline loops: CDR1 MDHEN, CDR2 SYDVKM. This CDR3 spans 11 amino acids. The V gene lost 5 bases and the J gene lost 12 bases, with 11 bases spanning the gap. The CDR3 coding sequence is TGTGCCAGCAGTATCAGGGGAGGCCAGCATTTT. As protein: CASSIRGGQHF.

This clonotype came up many times. CDR3 nucleotide sequence: TGCGCCAGCAGCTTGGGAGGGTACTCCTACAATGAGCAGTTCTTC. It translates to CASSLGGYSYNEQFF. The rearrangement links TRBV5-1 to TRBJ2-1; tentatively, D is TRBD2 (5 bases). The V gene lost 0 bases and the J gene lost 0 bases, with 7 bases spanning the gap. Germline V lookup: CDR1 SGHRS, CDR2 YFSETQ. This CDR3 contains 15 residues.

This clonotype occurred many times. This sequence joins TRBV20-1 and TRBJ1-6, with D maybe TRBD1 (5 bases). The V gene's germline CDR1 is DFQATT and CDR2 SNEGSKA (reference sequence). Trimming pared 5 bases from V and 7 bases from J, leaving 15 bases between. The length of the CDR3 is 14 residues. DNA of the CDR3: TGCAGTGCTCGACCTGGCAGGGAAAATTCACCCCTCCACTTT. Encoded protein: CSARPGRENSPLHF.

This clonotype was recorded at least ten times. The gene calls are TRBV20-1 and TRBJ1-2; D possibly corresponds to TRBD1 (5 bases). The CDR3 has 13 residues. Per germline, CDR1 DFQATT and CDR2 SNEGSKA (reference sequence). Trimming took 3 bases from V and 7 from J, leaving 15 bases between them. CDR3 coding DNA: TGCAGTGCTAGTGCGACCGGTCAGGGTGGCTACACCTTC. Its translation: CSASATGQGGYTF.

The chain uses TRBV11-2 and TRBJ2-1, with 12 bases matching TRBD2. This CDR3 is 14 amino acids long. J was trimmed by 10 bases and V by 4 bases; bases with no gene match: 5. CDR1 is SGHAT, CDR2 FQNNGV, per germline. The CDR3 DNA reads TGTGCCAGCAGCTCGGGACTAGCGGGTCAAGAGCAGTTCTTC. This gives the protein CASSSGLAGQEQFF.

This clonotype has ten or more counts. The chain carries TRBV18 and TRBJ2-5, with D unclear. Trimming stripped 5 bases from V and 0 bases from J, with 4 bases between. Germline lookup yields CDR1 KGHSH and CDR2 LQKENI. The CDR3 covers 12 residues. CDR3 DNA sequence: TGTGCCAGCTCAGGGGACCAAGAGACCCAGTACTTC. Amino acids: CASSGDQETQYF.

This clonotype was counted ten times or more. The CDR3 is CASSRDGQGSQPQHF. CDR3 nucleotide sequence: TGTGCCAGCAGTCGAGATGGACAGGGGAGTCAGCCCCAGCATTTT. The chain recombines TRBV2 with TRBJ1-5, with 9 nucleotides matching TRBD1. CDR1 and CDR2 (germline): SNHLY, FYNNEI. The CDR3 runs 15 residues. Trimming at V came to 5 bases and at J to 6 bases, leaving 8 bases not matched to a gene.

J is TRBJ1-6 and V is TRBV6-1; TRBD1 agrees at 11 bases. Germline V lookup: CDR1 MNHNS, CDR2 SASEGT. CDR3 length equals 13 residues. Losses at the gene ends were 10 bases for V and 13 bases for J; bases not matched to a gene: 9. In DNA, the CDR3 is TGTGCCACCTCCGGGACAGGGGGAATTCCCCTCCACTTT. This translates into CATSGTGGIPLHF.

This clonotype was counted many times. V gene TRBV5-1 combines with J gene TRBJ2-2, with D unclear. Germline lookup yields CDR1 SGHRS and CDR2 YFSETQ. Between the trimmed V and J ends, which lost 1 base and 4 bases, there was a span of 5 bases. This CDR3 is 13 amino acids long. Here the CDR3 reads CASSLWGTGELFF. Here the CDR3 DNA reads TGCGCCAGCAGCTTGTGGGGCACCGGGGAGCTGTTTTTT.

In this sample, this clonotype turned up many times. V and J are TRBV20-1 and TRBJ1-5, with 10 bases aligning to TRBD1. V was clipped by 3 bases and J by 7 bases; unmatched bases: 9. Germline CDR1 is DFQATT and CDR2 is SNEGSKA (reference sequence). This CDR3 is built from 15 residues. The CDR3 DNA sequence: TGCAGTGCTAGCCCCCCGACAGGGGGCAGGCAGCCCCAGCATTTT. Amino acid sequence: CSASPPTGGRQPQHF.

This clonotype was counted ten times or more. The rearrangement links TRBV3-1 to TRBJ2-3; 10 bases line up with TRBD2. This CDR3 is built from 16 residues. Germline V lookup: CDR1 LGHDT, CDR2 YNNKEL (reference sequence). Germline trimming cut 2 bases from V and 5 bases from J; bases unmatched to any gene: 7. The chain's CDR3 is CASSQRLAGEGDTQYF. As DNA, the CDR3 is TGTGCCAGCAGCCAACGGCTAGCGGGAGAAGGAGATACGCAGTATTTT.

V and J are TRBV6-1 and TRBJ1-1; D unresolved. Deletions cut 4 bases from V and 0 bases from J, with 9 bases between. Germline CDR1 reads MNHNS; CDR2 reads SASEGT. This CDR3 is 14 amino acids long. The CDR3 bases are TGTGCCAGCAGTGTGAGGCGGTTGAACACTGAAGCTTTCTTT. This gives the protein CASSVRRLNTEAFF.

This clonotype was seen many times. The rearrangement uses TRBV4-1 and TRBJ2-2; D not certain. V was trimmed by 0 bases and J by 2 bases, leaving 13 bases between them. The CDR3 is made up of 17 amino acids. Germline assignment: CDR1 MGHRA and CDR2 YSYEKL. In DNA, the CDR3 is TGCGCCAGCAGCCAAGATCTGGAGAGGACCAACACCGGGGAGCTGTTTTTT. Translating gives CASSQDLERTNTGELFF.

This clonotype was observed at least ten times. The chain couples TRBV10-2 to TRBJ2-3; D possibly corresponds to TRBD2 (5 bases). Deletions cut 8 bases from V and 4 bases from J, with 16 bases between. Germline V lookup: CDR1 WSHSY, CDR2 SAAADI. CDR3 length: 14 residues. The CDR3 spells CASGRFERPDTQYF. The CDR3 nucleotides read TGCGCCAGCGGCCGCTTCGAGCGGCCAGATACGCAGTATTTT.

The chain carries TRBV2 and TRBJ2-3; TRBD2 agrees at 13 bases. The CDR3 is 16 residues long. J gave up 4 bases and V 6 bases, and 7 bases lay outside the gene matches. Germline CDR1 and CDR2: SNHLY and FYNNEI. The DNA for the CDR3 is TGTGCCAGCAGCCGGGGACTAGCGGGATTGGCAGATACGCAGTATTTT. Translating it yields CASSRGLAGLADTQYF.

This clonotype was detected many times. The chain is built from TRBV28 and TRBJ2-1; D ambiguous. The CDR3 is 11 residues long. The germline gives CDR1 MDHEN, CDR2 SYDVKM. Trimming took off 5 bases at V and 9 bases at J, with 8 bases between the two ends. The CDR3 region has the DNA TGTGCCAGCAGTCCCCGTAGTGAGCAGTTCTTC. It codes for CASSPRSEQFF.

This clonotype was detected many times. The chain is built from TRBV20-1 and TRBJ2-1; TRBD2 might be the D (5 bases). Germline CDR1 is DFQATT and CDR2 is SNEGSKA (reference sequence). Trimming removed 0 bases from V and 6 bases from J, with 12 bases in between. The CDR3 covers 14 residues. CDR3 sequence reads: CSARDRASLNEQFF. CDR3 nucleotide sequence: TGCAGTGCTAGAGATAGGGCTAGCCTCAATGAGCAGTTCTTC.

The rearrangement uses TRBV20-1 and TRBJ1-4; D not resolved. Looked up from germline, CDR1 is DFQATT and CDR2 is SNEGSKA (reference sequence). The CDR3 spans 14 residues. V was cut by 3 bases and J by 0 bases, with 8 bases left in between. CDR3 sequence: CSASQDATNEKLFF. The DNA of the CDR3 is TGCAGTGCTAGTCAGGACGCAACTAATGAAAAACTGTTTTTT.

In its sample, this clonotype was seen many times. This rearrangement joins TRBV2 to TRBJ2-7; D gene uncertain. Per germline, CDR1 SNHLY and CDR2 FYNNEI. CDR3 length: 15 residues. V shed 6 bases and J shed 3 bases, with 18 bases lying between them. The CDR3 region is CASRPTASHNYEQYF. CDR3 DNA: TGTGCCAGCAGACCCACGGCTTCGCACAACTACGAGCAGTACTTC.

This clonotype was counted ten times or more. The rearrangement links TRBV11-3 to TRBJ1-1, with D tentatively TRBD1 (5 bases). Germline assignment: CDR1 SGHNT and CDR2 YENEEA. The V and J ends lost 1 base and 5 bases respectively, with 14 bases between them. The CDR3 has 15 residues. The CDR3 is CASSLGGLGVTEAFF. In DNA, the CDR3 is TGTGCCAGCAGCTTAGGGGGACTTGGGGTAACTGAAGCTTTCTTT.

The rearrangement joins TRBV2 to TRBJ2-5, with D perhaps TRBD2 (5 bases). Germline V gene lookup returns CDR1 SNHLY and CDR2 FYNNEI. V was cut by 3 bases and J by 4 bases, with 15 bases left in between. This CDR3 has 15 amino acids. CDR3 in amino acids: CASSDMRVSRETQYF. In nucleotides, the CDR3 is TGTGCCAGCAGTGATATGCGGGTCAGTCGAGAGACCCAGTACTTC. Together with reference TRBV2 and TRBJ2-5, the CDR3 gives the full variable domain: EPEVTQTPSHQVTQMGQEVILRCVPISNHLYFYWYRQILGQKVEFLVSFYNNEISEKSEIFDDQFSVERPDGSNFTLKIRSTKLEDSAMYFCASSDMRVSRETQYFGPGTRLLVL.

The chain uses TRBV20-1 and TRBJ2-3, with 9 nucleotides matching TRBD1. With 3 bases clipped from V and 6 bases from J, the junction kept 7 bases outside the gene matches. From germline, CDR1 is DFQATT and CDR2 SNEGSKA (reference sequence). The CDR3 loop spans 14 amino acids. The chain's CDR3 is CSASAGTGRDTQYF. The DNA for the CDR3 is TGCAGTGCTAGCGCCGGGACAGGGAGGGATACGCAGTATTTT.

This clonotype has a count of ten or more. The chain carries TRBV28 and TRBJ1-2; 8 bases agree with TRBD1. The junction had 7 bases not matched to a gene; V was cut back by 7 bases and J by 6 bases. Germline CDR1 and CDR2: MDHEN and SYDVKM. The CDR3 is made up of 13 amino acids. This chain's CDR3 is CASKLTGDDGYTF. The CDR3 nucleotides read TGTGCCAGCAAACTGACAGGGGATGATGGCTACACCTTC.

V and J are TRBV7-2 and TRBJ2-3, with D tentatively TRBD2 (6 bases). The CDR3 is 15 amino acids. Germline-derived CDR1 and CDR2 are SGHTA and FQGNSA. Trimming removed 1 base from V and 4 bases from J, with 12 bases in between. DNA for the CDR3: TGTGCCAGCAGCTTAGTCCGGGGGAGCCCAGATACGCAGTATTTT. This gives the protein CASSLVRGSPDTQYF.

This clonotype was seen ten or more times. The chain carries TRBV28 and TRBJ2-1; D is undetermined. Looked up from germline, CDR1 is MDHEN and CDR2 is SYDVKM. The CDR3 has 15 residues. The V gene lost 3 bases and the J gene lost 1 base, with 10 bases spanning the gap. The DNA of the CDR3 is TGTGCCAGCAGTTTTCGGCAGTTATCCTACAATGAGCAGTTCTTC. This gives the protein CASSFRQLSYNEQFF.

This clonotype was observed a few times. The rearrangement joins TRBV9 to TRBJ2-3; 10 bases match TRBD2. Germline V gene lookup returns CDR1 SGDLS and CDR2 YYNGEE. The CDR3 has 18 residues. Unmatched junction bases numbered 11, after V lost 4 bases and J lost 0 bases. The CDR3 spells CASSQISGRDTSTDTQYF. CDR3 nucleotide sequence: TGTGCCAGCAGCCAAATAAGCGGGAGGGACACTAGCACAGATACGCAGTATTTT.

This clonotype appeared many times. The chain combines TRBV6-1 with TRBJ1-1; a possible D gene is TRBD1 (5 bases). The CDR3 length is 12 residues. The V and J ends lost 7 bases and 8 bases respectively, with 14 bases between them. The germline V gene has CDR1 MNHNS and CDR2 SASEGT. CDR3 protein: CASTPGGREAFF. In DNA, the CDR3 is TGTGCCAGCACCCCGGGGGGGAGGGAAGCTTTCTTT.

This clonotype was observed once. V is TRBV6-1 and J is TRBJ2-7; TRBD1 aligns across 8 bases. The CDR3 sequence is 13 residues long. The V gene end was trimmed by 10 bases and the J gene end by 2 bases; junction bases not matched to a gene: 7. Per germline, CDR1 MNHNS and CDR2 SASEGT. CDR3 DNA: TGTGCCACCTCGGGACAGGTAACCTACGAGCAGTACTTC. As protein: CATSGQVTYEQYF.

This clonotype was counted many times. The chain links TRBV2 to TRBJ2-3; the match to TRBD2 covers 10 bases. V lost 6 bases to trimming and J lost 4 bases; unmatched junction nucleotides: 4. This CDR3 comprises 14 residues. The germline V gene has CDR1 SNHLY and CDR2 FYNNEI. The CDR3 DNA reads TGTGCCAGCAGACACGGACTAGCGGCAGATACGCAGTATTTT. Translated, it gives CASRHGLAADTQYF.

Concerning this clonotype itself: A clone one base away is much larger, so this may be a read error. The chain links TRBV7-6 to TRBJ2-2; TRBD1 matches 11 bases. This CDR3 is built from 15 residues. The V gene's germline CDR1 is SGHVS and CDR2 FNYEAQ. The CDR3 nucleotides are TGTGCCAGCACTCTCCGGGACAGGGGGATCGGGGAGCTGCTTTTT. It encodes CASTLRDRGIGELLF.